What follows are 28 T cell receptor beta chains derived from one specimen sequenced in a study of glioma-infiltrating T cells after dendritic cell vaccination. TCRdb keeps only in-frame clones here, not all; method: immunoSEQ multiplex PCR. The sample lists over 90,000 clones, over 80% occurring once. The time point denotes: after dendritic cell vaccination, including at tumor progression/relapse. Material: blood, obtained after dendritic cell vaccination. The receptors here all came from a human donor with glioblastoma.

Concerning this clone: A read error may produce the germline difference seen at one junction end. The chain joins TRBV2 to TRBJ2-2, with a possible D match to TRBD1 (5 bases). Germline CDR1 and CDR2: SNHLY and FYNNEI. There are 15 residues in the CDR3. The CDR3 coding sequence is TGTGCCAGCAGTGGACGACAGACGAACACCGAGGAGCTGTTTTTT. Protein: CASSGRQTNTEELFF.

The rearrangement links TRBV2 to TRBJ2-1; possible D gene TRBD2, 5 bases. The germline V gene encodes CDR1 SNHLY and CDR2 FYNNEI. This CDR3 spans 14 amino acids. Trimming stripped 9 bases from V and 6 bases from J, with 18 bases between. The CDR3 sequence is CASYLEVEGNEQFF. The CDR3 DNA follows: TGTGCCAGTTACCTTGAGGTAGAGGGCAATGAGCAGTTCTTC.

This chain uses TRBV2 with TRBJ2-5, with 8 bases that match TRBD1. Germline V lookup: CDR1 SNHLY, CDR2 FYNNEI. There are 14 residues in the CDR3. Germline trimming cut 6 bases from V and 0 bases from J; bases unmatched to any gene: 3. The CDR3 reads CASSRDRNQETQYF. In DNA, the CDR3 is TGTGCCAGCAGCCGGGACAGGAACCAAGAGACCCAGTACTTC.

The CDR3 protein is CASSHPPPGPSGNTIYF. The CDR3 coding sequence is TGCGCCAGCAGCCACCCCCCGCCAGGGCCCTCTGGAAACACCATATATTTT. The chain carries TRBV4-1 and TRBJ1-3; a weak D match, TRBD1 (5 bases). This CDR3 is 17 amino acids long. Germline CDR1 reads MGHRA; CDR2 reads YSYEKL. V was clipped by 3 bases and J by 0 bases, with 15 bases between them.

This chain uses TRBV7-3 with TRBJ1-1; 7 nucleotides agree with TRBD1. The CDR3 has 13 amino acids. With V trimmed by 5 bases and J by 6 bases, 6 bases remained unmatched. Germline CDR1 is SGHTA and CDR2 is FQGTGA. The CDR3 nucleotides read TGTGCCAGCAGCCCCCAACAGGGGTCTGAAGCTTTCTTT. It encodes CASSPQQGSEAFF.

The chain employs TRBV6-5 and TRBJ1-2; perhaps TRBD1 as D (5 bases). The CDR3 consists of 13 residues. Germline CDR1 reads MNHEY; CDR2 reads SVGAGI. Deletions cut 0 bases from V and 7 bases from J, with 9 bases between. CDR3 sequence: CASSYSAQGGYTF. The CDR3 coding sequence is TGTGCCAGCAGTTACTCAGCCCAGGGTGGCTACACCTTC.

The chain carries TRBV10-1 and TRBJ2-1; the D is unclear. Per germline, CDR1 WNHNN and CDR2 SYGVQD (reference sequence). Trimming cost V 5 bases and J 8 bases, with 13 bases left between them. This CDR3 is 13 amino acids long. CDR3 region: CASSQSPRDEQFF. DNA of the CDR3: TGCGCCAGCAGTCAGAGCCCTAGAGATGAGCAGTTCTTC.

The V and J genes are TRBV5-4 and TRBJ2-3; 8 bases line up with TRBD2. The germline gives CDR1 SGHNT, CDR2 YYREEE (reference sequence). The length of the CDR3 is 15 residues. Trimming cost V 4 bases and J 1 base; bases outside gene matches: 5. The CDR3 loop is CASSRTSQGTDTQYF. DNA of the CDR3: TGTGCCAGCAGCCGGACTAGCCAGGGCACAGATACGCAGTATTTT.

The CDR3 sequence is CARSLIGAGWTSYEQYF. CDR3 nucleotides: TGTGCCAGAAGCTTGATAGGGGCCGGATGGACCTCTTACGAGCAGTACTTC. The chain is built from TRBV5-3 and TRBJ2-7, with D possibly TRBD1 on 5 matching bases. TRBV5-3 is noted as an ORF with a role that remains uncertain. This CDR3 spans 17 amino acids. V gave up 1 base and J gave up 4 bases, with 21 bases separating them.

CDR3 amino acids: CASSRNRDRGYTF. The CDR3 nucleotides read TGTGCCAGTAGTCGGAACAGGGATAGGGGCTACACCTTC. The V and J genes are TRBV19 and TRBJ1-2; TRBD1 is a possible D gene (6 bases). Trimming took 5 bases from V and 8 from J, leaving 15 bases between them. Per the germline V gene, CDR1 is LNHDA and CDR2 is SQIVND (reference sequence). The CDR3 totals 13 residues.

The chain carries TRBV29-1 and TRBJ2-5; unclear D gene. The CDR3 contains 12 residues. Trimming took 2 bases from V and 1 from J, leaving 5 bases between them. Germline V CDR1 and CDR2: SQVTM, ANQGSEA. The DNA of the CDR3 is TGCAGCGTTGAACAGTCCCAAGAGACCCAGTACTTC. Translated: CSVEQSQETQYF.

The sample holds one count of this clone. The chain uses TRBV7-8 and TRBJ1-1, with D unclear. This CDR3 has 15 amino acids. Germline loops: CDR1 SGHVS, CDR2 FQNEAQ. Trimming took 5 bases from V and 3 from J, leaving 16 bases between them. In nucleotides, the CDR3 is TGTGCCAGCAGCCCCCCTGGAGCGTTGGACACTGAAGCTTTCTTT. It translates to CASSPPGALDTEAFF. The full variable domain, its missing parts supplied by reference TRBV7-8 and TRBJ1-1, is GAGVSQSPRYKVAKRGQDVALRCDPISGHVSLFWYQQALGQGPEFLTYFQNEAQLDKSGLPSDRFFAERPEGSVSTLKIQRTQQEDSAVYLCASSPPGALDTEAFFGQGTRLTVV.

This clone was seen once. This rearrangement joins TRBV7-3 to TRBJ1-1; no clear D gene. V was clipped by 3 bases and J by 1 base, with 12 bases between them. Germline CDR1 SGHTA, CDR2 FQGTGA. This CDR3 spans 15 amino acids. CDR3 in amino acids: CASSFQPGGNTEAFF. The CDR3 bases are TGTGCCAGCAGCTTCCAACCCGGAGGGAACACTGAAGCTTTCTTT.

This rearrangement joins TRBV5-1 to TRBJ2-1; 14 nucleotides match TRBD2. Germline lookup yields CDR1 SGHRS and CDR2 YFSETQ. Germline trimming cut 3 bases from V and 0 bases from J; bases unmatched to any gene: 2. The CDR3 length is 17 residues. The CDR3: CASSYGTSGSSYNEQFF. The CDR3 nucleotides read TGCGCCAGCAGCTACGGGACTAGCGGGAGCTCCTACAATGAGCAGTTCTTC.

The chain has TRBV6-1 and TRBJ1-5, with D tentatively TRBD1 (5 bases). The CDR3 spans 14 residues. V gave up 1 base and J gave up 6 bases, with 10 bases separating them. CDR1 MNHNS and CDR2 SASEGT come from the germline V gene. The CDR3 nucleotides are TGTGCCAGCAGTGAAGGGCAGGGTGGTCAGCCCCAGCATTTT. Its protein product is CASSEGQGGQPQHF.

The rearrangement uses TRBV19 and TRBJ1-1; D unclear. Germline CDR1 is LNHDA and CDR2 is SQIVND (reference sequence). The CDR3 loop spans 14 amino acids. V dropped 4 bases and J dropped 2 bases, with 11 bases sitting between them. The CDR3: CASSSYVANTEAFF. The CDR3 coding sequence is TGTGCCAGTAGTAGTTACGTAGCCAACACTGAAGCTTTCTTT.

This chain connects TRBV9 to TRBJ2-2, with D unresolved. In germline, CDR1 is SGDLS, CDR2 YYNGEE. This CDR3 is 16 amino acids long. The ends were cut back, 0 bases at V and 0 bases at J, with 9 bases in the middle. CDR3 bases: TGTGCCAGCAGCGTAGTCGGTACAGCGAACACCGGGGAGCTGTTTTTT. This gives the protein CASSVVGTANTGELFF.

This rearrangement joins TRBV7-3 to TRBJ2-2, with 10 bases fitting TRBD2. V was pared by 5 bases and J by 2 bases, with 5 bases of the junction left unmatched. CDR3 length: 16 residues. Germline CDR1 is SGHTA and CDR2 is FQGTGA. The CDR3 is CASSPKRGGNTGELFF. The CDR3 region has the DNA TGTGCCAGCAGCCCCAAGCGGGGGGGAAACACCGGGGAGCTGTTTTTT.

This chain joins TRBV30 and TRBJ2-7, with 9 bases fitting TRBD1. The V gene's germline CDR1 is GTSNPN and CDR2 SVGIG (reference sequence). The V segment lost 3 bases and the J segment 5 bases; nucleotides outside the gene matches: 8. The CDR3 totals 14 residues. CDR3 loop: CAWSTGTGQHEQYF. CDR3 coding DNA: TGTGCCTGGAGCACCGGGACAGGGCAGCACGAGCAGTACTTC.

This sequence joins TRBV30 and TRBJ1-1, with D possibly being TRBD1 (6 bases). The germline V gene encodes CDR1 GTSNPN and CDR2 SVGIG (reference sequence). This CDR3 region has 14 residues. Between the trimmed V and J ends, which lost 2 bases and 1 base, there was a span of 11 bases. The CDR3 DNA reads TGTGCCTGGAGTAGGGGACATCAGAACACTGAAGCTTTCTTT. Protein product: CAWSRGHQNTEAFF.

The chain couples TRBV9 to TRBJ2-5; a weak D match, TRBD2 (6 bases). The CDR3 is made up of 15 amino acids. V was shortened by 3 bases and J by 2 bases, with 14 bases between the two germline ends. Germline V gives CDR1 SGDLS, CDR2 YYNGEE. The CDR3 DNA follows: TGTGCCAGCAGCGCAATGGGACTGCCACAAGAGACCCAGTACTTC. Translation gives CASSAMGLPQETQYF.

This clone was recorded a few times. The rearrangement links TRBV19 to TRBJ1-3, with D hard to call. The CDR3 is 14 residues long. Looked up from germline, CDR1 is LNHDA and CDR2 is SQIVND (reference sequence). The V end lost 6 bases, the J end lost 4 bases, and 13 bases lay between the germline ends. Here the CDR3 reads CASRRDGLGNTIYF. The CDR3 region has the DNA TGTGCCAGTAGGAGGGATGGCCTAGGAAACACCATATATTTT.

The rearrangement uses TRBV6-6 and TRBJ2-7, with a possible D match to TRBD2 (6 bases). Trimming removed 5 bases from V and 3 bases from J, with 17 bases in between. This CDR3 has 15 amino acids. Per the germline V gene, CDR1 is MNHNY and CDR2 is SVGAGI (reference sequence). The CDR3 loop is CASSTRGKGNYEQYF. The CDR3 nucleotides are TGTGCCAGCAGTACCCGGGGGAAGGGGAACTACGAGCAGTACTTC.

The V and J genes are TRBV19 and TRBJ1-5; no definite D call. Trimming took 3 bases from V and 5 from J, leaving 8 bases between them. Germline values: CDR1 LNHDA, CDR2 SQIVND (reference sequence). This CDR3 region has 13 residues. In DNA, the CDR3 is TGTGCCAGTAGTATTGAGGTGGATCAGCCCCAGCATTTT. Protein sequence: CASSIEVDQPQHF.

The CDR3: CASSLVAGGLYNEQFF. In DNA, the CDR3 is TGCGCCAGCAGCTTGGTTGCGGGAGGTTTATACAATGAGCAGTTCTTC. The chain employs TRBV5-1 and TRBJ2-1; the match to TRBD2 covers 8 bases. Unmatched junction bases numbered 6, after V lost 0 bases and J lost 4 bases. The length of the CDR3 is 16 residues. CDR1 is SGHRS and CDR2 is YFSETQ in the germline V gene.

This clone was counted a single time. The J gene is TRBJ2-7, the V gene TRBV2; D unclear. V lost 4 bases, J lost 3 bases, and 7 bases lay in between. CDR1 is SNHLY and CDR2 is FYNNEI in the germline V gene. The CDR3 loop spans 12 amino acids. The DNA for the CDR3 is TGTGCCAGCAGTGCTGCGTTCTACGAGCAGTACTTC. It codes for CASSAAFYEQYF.

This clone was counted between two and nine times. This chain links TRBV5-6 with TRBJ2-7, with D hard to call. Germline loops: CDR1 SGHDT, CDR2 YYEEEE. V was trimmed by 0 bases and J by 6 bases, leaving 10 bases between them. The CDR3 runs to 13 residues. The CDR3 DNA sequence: TGTGCCAGCAGCTTGGTCGTCTCGTCCGAGCAGTACTTC. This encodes CASSLVVSSEQYF.

The CDR3 DNA is TGTGCCAGTAGTATAACAGGGATCACTGAAGCTTTCTTT. Encoded protein: CASSITGITEAFF. The chain is built from TRBV19 and TRBJ1-1; possible D gene TRBD1, 6 bases. Germline CDR1 is LNHDA and CDR2 is SQIVND (reference sequence). This CDR3 has 13 amino acids. V shed 2 bases and J shed 4 bases, with 8 bases lying between them.